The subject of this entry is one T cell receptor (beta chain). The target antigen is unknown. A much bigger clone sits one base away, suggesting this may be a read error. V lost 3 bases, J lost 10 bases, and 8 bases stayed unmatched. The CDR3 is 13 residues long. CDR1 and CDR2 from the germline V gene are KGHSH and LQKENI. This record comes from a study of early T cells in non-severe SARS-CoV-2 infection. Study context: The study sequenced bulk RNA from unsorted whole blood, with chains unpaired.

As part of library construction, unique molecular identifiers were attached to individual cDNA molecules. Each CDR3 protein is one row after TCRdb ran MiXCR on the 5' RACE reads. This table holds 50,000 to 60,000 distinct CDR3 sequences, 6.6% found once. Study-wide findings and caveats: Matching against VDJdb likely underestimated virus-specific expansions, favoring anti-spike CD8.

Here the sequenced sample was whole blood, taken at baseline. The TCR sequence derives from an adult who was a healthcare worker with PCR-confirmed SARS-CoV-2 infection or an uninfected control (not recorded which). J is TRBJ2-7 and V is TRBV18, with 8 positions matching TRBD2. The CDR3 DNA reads TGTGCCAGCTCACCCCATGCGGGGGGCGACCAGTACTTC. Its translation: CASSPHAGGDQYF.